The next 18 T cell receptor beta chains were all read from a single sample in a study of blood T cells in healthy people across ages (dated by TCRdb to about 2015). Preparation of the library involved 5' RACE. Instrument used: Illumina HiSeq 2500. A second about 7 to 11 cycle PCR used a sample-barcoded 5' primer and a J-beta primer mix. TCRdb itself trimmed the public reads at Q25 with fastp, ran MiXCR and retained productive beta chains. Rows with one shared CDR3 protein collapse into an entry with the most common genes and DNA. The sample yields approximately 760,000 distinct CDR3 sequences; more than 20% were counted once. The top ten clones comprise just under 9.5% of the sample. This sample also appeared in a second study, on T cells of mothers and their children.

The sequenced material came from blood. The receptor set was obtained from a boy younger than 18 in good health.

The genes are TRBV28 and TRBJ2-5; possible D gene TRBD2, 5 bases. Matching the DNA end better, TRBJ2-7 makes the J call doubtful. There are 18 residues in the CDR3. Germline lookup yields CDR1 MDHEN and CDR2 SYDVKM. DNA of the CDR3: TGTGCCAGCAGTTTACCCGCTTTGGGGAGAAGGCGGCCCTACGAGCAGTACTTC. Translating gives CASSLPALGRRRPYEQYF.

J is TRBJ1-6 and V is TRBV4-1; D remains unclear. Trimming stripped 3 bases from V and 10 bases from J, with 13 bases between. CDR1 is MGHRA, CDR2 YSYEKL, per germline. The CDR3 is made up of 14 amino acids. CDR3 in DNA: TGCGCCAGCAGCCAGGACGGTCTGGAATCACCCCTCCACTTT. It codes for CASSQDGLESPLHF.

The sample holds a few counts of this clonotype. CDR3 nucleotides: TGCGCCAGCAGCTTGGAGGTGGCCGACTATGGCTACACCTTC. Its translation: CASSLEVADYGYTF. This sequence joins TRBV5-1 and TRBJ1-2; D gene unclear. With 0 bases removed from V and 3 bases from J, the gap between germline ends came to 9 bases. The germline V gene has CDR1 SGHRS and CDR2 YFSETQ. CDR3 length: 14 residues.

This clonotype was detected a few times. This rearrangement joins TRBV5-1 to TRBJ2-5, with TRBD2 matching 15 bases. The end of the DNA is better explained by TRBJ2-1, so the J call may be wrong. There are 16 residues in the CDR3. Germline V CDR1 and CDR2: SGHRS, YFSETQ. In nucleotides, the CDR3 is TGCGCCAGCAGCTTGGTCGGACTAGCGGGAGGGAATGAGCAGTTCTTC. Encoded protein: CASSLVGLAGGNEQFF.

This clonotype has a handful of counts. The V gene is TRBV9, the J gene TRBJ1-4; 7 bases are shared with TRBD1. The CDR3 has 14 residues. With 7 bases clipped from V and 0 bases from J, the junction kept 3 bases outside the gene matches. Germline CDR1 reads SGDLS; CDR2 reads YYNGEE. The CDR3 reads CASGTAATNEKLFF. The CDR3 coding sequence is TGTGCCAGCGGGACAGCTGCAACTAATGAAAAACTGTTTTTT. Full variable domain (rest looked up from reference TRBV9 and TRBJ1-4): DSGVTQTPKHLITATGQRVTLRCSPRSGDLSVYWYQQSLDQGLQFLIQYYNGEERAKGNILERFSAQQFPDLHSELNLSSLELGDSALYFCASGTAATNEKLFFGSGTQLSVL.

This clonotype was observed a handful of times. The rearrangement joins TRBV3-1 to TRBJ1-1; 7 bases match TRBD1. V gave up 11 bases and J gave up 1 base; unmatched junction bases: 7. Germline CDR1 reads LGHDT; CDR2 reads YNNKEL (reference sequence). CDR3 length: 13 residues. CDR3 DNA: TGTGCCTACAGGGGTAGGGGGAACACTGAAGCTTTCTTT. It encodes CAYRGRGNTEAFF.

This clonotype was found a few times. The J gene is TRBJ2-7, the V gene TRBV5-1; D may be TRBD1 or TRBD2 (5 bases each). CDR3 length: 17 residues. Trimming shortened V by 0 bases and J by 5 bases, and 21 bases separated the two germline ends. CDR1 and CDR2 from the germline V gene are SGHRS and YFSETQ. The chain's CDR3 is CASSLGGPGSLSHEQYF. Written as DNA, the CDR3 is TGCGCCAGCAGCTTGGGGGGACCGGGAAGTCTTAGCCACGAGCAGTACTTC.

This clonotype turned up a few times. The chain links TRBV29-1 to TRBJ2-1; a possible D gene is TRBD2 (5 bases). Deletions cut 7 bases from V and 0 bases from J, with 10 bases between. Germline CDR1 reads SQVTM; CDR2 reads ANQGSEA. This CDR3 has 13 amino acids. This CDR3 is CSAVGSSYNEQFF. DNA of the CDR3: TGCAGCGCAGTGGGGAGCTCCTACAATGAGCAGTTCTTC.

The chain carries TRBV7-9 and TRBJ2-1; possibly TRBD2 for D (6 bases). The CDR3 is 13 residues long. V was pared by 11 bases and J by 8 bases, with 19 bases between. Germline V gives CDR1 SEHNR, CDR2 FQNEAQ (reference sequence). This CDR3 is CASGTGAFDEQFF. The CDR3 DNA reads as TGTGCCTCTGGAACGGGAGCTTTCGATGAGCAGTTCTTC.

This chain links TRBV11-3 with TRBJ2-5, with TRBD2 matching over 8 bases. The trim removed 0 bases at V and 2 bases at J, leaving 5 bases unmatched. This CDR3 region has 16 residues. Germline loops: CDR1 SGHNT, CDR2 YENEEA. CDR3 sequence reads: CASSLESGLGQETQYF. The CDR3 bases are TGTGCCAGCAGCTTAGAATCGGGACTAGGGCAAGAGACCCAGTACTTC.

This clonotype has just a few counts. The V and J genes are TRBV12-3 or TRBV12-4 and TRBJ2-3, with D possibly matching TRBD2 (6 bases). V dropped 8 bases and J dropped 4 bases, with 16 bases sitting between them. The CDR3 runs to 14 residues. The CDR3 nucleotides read TGTGCCAGCGGGCGGGATTGGGGTTCAGATACGCAGTATTTT. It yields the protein CASGRDWGSDTQYF.

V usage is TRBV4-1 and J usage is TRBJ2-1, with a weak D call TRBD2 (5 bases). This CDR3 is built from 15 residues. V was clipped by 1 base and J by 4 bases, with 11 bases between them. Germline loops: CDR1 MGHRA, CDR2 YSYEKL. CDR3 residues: CASSQGGKHYNEQFF. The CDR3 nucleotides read TGCGCCAGCAGCCAAGGAGGGAAGCATTACAATGAGCAGTTCTTC.

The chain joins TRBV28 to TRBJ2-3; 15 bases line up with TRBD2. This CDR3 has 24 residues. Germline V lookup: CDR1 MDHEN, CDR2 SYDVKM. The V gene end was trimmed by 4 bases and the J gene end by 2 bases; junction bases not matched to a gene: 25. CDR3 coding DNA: TGTGCCAGCAGTTATTTGCGGACTAGCGGGAGGGCCGGGGAGACTAATTACCACACAGATACGCAGTATTTT. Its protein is CASSYLRTSGRAGETNYHTDTQYF.

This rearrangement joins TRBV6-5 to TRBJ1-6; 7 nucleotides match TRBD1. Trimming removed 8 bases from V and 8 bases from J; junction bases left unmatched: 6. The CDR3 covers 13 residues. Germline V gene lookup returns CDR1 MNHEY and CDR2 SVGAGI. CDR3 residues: CASRGQSYSPLHF. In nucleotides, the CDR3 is TGTGCCAGCCGGGGACAGTCGTATTCACCCCTCCACTTT.

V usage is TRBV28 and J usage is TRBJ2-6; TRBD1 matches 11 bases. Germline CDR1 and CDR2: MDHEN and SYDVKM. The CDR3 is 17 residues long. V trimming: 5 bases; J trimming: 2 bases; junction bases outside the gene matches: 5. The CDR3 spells CASSRGQGATGANVLTF. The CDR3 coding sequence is TGTGCCAGCAGTCGCGGACAGGGGGCTACTGGGGCCAACGTCCTGACTTTC.

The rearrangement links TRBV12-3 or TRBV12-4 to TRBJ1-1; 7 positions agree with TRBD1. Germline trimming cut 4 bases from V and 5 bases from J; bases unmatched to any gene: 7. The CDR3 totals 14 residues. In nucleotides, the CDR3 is TGTGCCAGCAGTTCCAGAGACAGGGAGACTGAAGCTTTCTTT. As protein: CASSSRDRETEAFF.

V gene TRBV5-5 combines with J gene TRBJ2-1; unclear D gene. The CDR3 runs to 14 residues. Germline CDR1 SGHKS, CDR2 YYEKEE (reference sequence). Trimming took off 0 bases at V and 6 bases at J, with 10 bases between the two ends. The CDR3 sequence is CASSLVEWANEQFF. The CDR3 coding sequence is TGTGCCAGCAGCTTGGTAGAGTGGGCCAATGAGCAGTTCTTC.

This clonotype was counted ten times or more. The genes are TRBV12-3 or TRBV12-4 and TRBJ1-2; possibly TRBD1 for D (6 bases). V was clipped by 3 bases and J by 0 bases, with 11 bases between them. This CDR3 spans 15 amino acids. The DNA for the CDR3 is TGTGCCAGCAGTTTGGGGGGCCCCGCTAACTATGGCTACACCTTC. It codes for CASSLGGPANYGYTF.